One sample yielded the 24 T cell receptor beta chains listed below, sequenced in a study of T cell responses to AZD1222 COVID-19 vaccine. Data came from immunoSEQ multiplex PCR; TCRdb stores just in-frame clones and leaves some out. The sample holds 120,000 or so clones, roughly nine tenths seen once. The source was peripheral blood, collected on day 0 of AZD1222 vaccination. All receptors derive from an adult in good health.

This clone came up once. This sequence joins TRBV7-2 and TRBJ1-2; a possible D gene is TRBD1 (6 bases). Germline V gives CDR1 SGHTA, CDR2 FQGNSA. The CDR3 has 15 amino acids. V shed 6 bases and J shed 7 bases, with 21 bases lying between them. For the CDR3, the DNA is TGTGCCAGCAGAATAACCGGGACAACCACTGTTGGCTACACCTTC. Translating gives CASRITGTTTVGYTF.

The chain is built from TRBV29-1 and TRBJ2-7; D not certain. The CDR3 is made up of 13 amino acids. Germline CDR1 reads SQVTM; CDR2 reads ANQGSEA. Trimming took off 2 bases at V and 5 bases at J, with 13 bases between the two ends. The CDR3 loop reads CSVERQLTNEQYF. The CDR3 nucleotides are TGCAGCGTTGAACGGCAGTTAACAAACGAGCAGTACTTC.

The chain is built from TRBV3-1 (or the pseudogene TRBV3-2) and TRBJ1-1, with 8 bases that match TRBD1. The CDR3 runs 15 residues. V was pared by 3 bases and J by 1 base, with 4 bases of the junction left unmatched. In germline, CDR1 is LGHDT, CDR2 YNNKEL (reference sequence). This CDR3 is CASSQQGQANTEAFF. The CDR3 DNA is TGTGCCAGCAGCCAGCAGGGACAGGCGAACACTGAAGCTTTCTTT.

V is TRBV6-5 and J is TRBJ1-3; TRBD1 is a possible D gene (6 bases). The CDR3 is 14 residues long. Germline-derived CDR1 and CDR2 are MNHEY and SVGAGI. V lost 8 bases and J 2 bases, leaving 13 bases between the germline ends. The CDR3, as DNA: TGTGCCAGCGGATGGGACATAGCTGGAAACACCATATATTTT. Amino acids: CASGWDIAGNTIYF.

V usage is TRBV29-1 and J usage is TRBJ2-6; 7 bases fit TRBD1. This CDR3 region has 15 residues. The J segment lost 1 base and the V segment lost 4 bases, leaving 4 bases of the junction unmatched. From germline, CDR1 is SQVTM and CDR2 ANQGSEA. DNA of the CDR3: TGCAGCGTTGTGGCAGGGGGATCTGGGGCCAACGTCCTGACTTTC. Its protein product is CSVVAGGSGANVLTF.

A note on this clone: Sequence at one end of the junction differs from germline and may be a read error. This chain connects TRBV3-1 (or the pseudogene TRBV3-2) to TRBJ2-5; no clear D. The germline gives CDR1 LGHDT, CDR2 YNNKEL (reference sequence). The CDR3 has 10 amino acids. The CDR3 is CASSQQTQYF. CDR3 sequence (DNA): TGTGCCAGCAGCCAACAGACCCAGTACTTC.

The CDR3 reads CASSPGQYTGYTF. DNA for the CDR3: TGTGCCAGCAGCCCGGGACAGTATACAGGCTACACCTTC. This chain uses TRBV6-5 with TRBJ1-2, with TRBD1 identical over 7 bases. Unmatched junction bases numbered 9, after V lost 6 bases and J lost 8 bases. This CDR3 comprises 13 residues. Germline CDR1 and CDR2: MNHEY and SVGAGI.

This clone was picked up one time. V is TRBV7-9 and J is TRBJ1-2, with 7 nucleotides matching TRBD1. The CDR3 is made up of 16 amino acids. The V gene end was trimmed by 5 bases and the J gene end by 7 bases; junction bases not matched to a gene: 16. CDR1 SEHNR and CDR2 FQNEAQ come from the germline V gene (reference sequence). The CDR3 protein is CASSLSGTARPGGYTF. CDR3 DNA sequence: TGTGCCAGCAGCCTGTCCGGGACAGCAAGACCAGGTGGCTACACCTTC.

Written as DNA, the CDR3 is TGTGCCAGCAGCCAAGGAACCGGGACATATAGCAATCAGCCCCAGCATTTT. As protein: CASSQGTGTYSNQPQHF. V gene TRBV4-2 combines with J gene TRBJ1-5, with TRBD1 as a possible D gene (6 bases). This CDR3 region has 17 residues. The germline CDR1 and CDR2 sequences are LGHNA and YNFKEQ. V lost 1 base and J lost 0, with 13 bases in between.

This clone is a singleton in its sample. CDR3 sequence (DNA): TGCAGTGCTAGTAGGCGGACTATCTCTCTAGCCAAAAACATTCAGTACTTC. It is translated as CSASRRTISLAKNIQYF. The rearrangement links TRBV20-1 to TRBJ2-4; D may be TRBD2 (6 bases). The germline V and J ends were trimmed by 3 bases and 0 bases, with 18 bases remaining between them. The CDR3 runs 17 residues. The germline V gene encodes CDR1 DFQATT and CDR2 SNEGSKA (reference sequence).

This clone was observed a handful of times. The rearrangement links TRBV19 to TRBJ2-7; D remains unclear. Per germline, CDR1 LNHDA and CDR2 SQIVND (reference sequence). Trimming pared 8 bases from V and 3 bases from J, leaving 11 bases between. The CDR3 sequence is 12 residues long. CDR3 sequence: CASGAKGYEQYF. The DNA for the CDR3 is TGTGCCAGTGGAGCAAAGGGCTACGAGCAGTACTTC.

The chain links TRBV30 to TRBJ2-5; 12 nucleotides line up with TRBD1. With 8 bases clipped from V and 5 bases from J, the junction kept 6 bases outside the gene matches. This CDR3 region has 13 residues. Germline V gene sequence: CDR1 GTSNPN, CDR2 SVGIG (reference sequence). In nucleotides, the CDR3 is TGTGCCAGTACGGGACAGGGGGCTGAGACCCAGTACTTC. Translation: CASTGQGAETQYF.

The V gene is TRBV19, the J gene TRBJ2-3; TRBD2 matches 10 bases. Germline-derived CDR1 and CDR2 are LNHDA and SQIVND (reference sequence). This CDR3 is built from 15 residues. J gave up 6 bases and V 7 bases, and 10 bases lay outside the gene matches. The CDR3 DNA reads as TGTGCCAGTACTAAGATAGCGGGAGGCCCGGATACGCAGTATTTT. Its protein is CASTKIAGGPDTQYF.

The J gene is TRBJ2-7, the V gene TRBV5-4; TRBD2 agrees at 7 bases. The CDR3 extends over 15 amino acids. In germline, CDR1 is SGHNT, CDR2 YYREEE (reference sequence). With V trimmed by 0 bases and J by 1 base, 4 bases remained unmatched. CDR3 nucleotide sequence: TGTGCCAGCAGCTTGGGAAGCGGGAATTCCTACGAGCAGTACTTC. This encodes CASSLGSGNSYEQYF.

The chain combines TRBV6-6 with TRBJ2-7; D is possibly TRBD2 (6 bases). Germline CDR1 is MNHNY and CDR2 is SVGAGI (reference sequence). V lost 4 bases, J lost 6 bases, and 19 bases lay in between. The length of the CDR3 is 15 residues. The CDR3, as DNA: TGTGCCAGCAGTTCCGGGGAGTGGCTCGGGGGCGAGCAGTACTTC. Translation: CASSSGEWLGGEQYF.

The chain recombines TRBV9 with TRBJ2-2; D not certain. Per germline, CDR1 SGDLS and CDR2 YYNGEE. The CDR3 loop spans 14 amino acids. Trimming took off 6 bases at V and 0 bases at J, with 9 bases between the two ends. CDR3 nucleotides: TGTGCCAGCAATTTGGACCCGAACACCGGGGAGCTGTTTTTT. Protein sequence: CASNLDPNTGELFF.

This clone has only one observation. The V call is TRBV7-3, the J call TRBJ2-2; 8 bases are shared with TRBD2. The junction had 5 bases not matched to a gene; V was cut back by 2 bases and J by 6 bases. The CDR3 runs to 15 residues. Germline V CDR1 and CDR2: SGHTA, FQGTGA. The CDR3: CASSLGTGGAGELFF. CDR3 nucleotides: TGTGCCAGCAGCTTAGGAACGGGAGGGGCCGGGGAGCTGTTTTTT. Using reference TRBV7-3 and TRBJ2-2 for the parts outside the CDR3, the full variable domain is GAGVSQTPSNKVTEKGKYVELRCDPISGHTALYWYRQSLGQGPEFLIYFQGTGAADDSGLPNDRFFAVRPEGSVSTLKIQRTERGDSAVYLCASSLGTGGAGELFFGEGSRLTVL.

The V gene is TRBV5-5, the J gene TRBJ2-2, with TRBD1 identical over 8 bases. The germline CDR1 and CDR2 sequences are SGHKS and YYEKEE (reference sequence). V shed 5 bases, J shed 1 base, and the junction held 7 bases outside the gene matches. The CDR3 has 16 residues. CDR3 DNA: TGTGCCAGCAGAATGGACAGGGTGGTGAACACCGGGGAGCTGTTTTTT. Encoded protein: CASRMDRVVNTGELFF.

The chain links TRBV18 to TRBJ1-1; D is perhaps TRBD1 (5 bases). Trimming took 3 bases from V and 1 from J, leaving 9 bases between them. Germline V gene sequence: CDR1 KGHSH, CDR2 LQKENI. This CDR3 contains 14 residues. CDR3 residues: CASSPQGENTEAFF. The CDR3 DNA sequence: TGTGCCAGCTCACCCCAGGGCGAGAACACTGAAGCTTTCTTT. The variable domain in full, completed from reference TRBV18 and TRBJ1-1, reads NAGVMQNPRHLVRRRGQEARLRCSPMKGHSHVYWYRQLPEEGLKFMVYLQKENIIDESGMPKERFSAEFPKEGPSILRIQQVVRGDSAAYFCASSPQGENTEAFFGQGTRLTVV.

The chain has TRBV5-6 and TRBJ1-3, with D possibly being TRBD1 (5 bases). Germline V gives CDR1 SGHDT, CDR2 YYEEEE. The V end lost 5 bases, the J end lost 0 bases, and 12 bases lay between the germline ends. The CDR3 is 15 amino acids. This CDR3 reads CASSLQARSGNTIYF. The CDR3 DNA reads TGTGCCAGCAGTCTACAGGCCCGCTCTGGAAACACCATATATTTT.

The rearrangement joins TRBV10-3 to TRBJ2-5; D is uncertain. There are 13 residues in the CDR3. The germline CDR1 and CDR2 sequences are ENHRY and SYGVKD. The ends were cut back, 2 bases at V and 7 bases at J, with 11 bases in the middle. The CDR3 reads CAISEGQWGTQYF. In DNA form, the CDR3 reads TGTGCCATCAGTGAGGGCCAATGGGGGACCCAGTACTTC.

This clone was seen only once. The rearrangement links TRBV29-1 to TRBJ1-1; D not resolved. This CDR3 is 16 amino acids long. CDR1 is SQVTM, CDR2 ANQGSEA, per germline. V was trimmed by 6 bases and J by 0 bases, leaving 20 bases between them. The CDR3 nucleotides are TGCAGCGTAGTACCCCTGAGGGTAAGCATGAACACTGAAGCTTTCTTT. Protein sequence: CSVVPLRVSMNTEAFF.

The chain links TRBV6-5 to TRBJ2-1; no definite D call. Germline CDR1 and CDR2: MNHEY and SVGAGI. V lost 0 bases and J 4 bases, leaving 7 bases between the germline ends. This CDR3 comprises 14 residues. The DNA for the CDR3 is TGTGCCAGCAGTTACTCGATGCTTTACAATGAGCAGTTCTTC. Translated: CASSYSMLYNEQFF.

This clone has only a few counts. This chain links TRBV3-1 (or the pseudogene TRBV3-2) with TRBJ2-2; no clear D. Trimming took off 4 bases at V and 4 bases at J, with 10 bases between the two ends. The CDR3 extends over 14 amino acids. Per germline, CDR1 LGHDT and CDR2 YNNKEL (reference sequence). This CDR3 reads CASSPLAITGELFF. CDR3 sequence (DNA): TGTGCCAGCAGCCCTCTTGCGATCACCGGGGAGCTGTTTTTT.